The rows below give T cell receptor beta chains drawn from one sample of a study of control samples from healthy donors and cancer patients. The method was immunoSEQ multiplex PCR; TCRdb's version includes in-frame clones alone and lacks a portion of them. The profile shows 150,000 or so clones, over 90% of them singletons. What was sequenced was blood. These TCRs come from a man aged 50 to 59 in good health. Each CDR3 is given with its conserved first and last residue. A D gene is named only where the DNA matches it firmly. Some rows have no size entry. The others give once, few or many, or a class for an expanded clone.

cdr3_nt: TGTGCCAGCAGCTCCCCCTTCGGAGGACCGCATGAGCAGTTCTTC
cdr3_aa: CASSSPFGGPHEQFF
d_call: -
clone_size: -
v_call: TRBV7-9
j_call: TRBJ2-1

cdr3_nt: TGTGCCAGCAGCCAAGGGGGTACAGGGATAGGCTACACCTTC
cdr3_aa: CASSQGGTGIGYTF
d_call: -
clone_size: once
v_call: TRBV3-1/TRBV3-2
j_call: TRBJ1-2

cdr3_nt: TGTGCCAGCAGTAACCAGCGGAACAATGAGCAGTTCTTC
cdr3_aa: CASSNQRNNEQFF
d_call: -
clone_size: -
v_call: TRBV6-5
j_call: TRBJ2-1

cdr3_nt: TGTGCCAGTCGACAGGGATCCTACAATGAGCAGTTCTTC
cdr3_aa: CASRQGSYNEQFF
d_call: TRBD1
clone_size: -
v_call: TRBV12-3/TRBV12-4
j_call: TRBJ2-1

cdr3_nt: TGTGCCAGCAGCGCCGGGACAGGGTACCAGCCCCAGCATTTT
cdr3_aa: CASSAGTGYQPQHF
d_call: TRBD1
clone_size: -
v_call: TRBV28
j_call: TRBJ1-5

cdr3_nt: TGTGCCAGCAGACCCAGCGGGAACTCCTACGAGCAGTACTTC
cdr3_aa: CASRPSGNSYEQYF
d_call: TRBD2
clone_size: -
v_call: TRBV14
j_call: TRBJ2-7

cdr3_nt: TGCGCCAGCAGCCTCGGGGGGTCCACTGAAGCTTTCTTT
cdr3_aa: CASSLGGSTEAFF
d_call: -
clone_size: -
v_call: TRBV5-1
j_call: TRBJ1-1

cdr3_nt: TGTGCCTGGAGCCGTACCTTCGGGGATGGCTACACCTTC
cdr3_aa: CAWSRTFGDGYTF
d_call: -
clone_size: -
v_call: TRBV30
j_call: TRBJ1-2

cdr3_nt: TGTGCCAGCAGTTACAGACTAGCGGGAACCGATACGCAGTATTTT
cdr3_aa: CASSYRLAGTDTQYF
d_call: TRBD2
clone_size: -
v_call: TRBV6-5
j_call: TRBJ2-3

cdr3_nt: TGTGCCAGCAGCGTAGGCCCCGAAGCTTTCTTT
cdr3_aa: CASSVGPEAFF
d_call: -
clone_size: once
v_call: TRBV9
j_call: TRBJ1-1

cdr3_nt: TGTGCCAGTAAGGCCGGGCCGACTGCGGGGGACACTGAAGCTTTCTTT
cdr3_aa: CASKAGPTAGDTEAFF
d_call: -
clone_size: -
v_call: TRBV19
j_call: TRBJ1-1

cdr3_nt: TGTGCCAGCAGCTCCCCAGCGGGACGAAGCACAGATACGCAGTATTTT
cdr3_aa: CASSSPAGRSTDTQYF
d_call: TRBD2
clone_size: -
v_call: TRBV5-5
j_call: TRBJ2-3

cdr3_nt: TGTGCCAGCAGTTATTCGGGGGACAATTCACCCCTCCACTTT
cdr3_aa: CASSYSGDNSPLHF
d_call: -
clone_size: -
v_call: TRBV6-2/TRBV6-3
j_call: TRBJ1-6

cdr3_nt: TGTGCCAGCAGTTTATCTTGGAGCTCCTACGAGCAGTACTTC
cdr3_aa: CASSLSWSSYEQYF
d_call: -
clone_size: -
v_call: TRBV27
j_call: TRBJ2-7

cdr3_nt: TGTGCCAGCACCCACCCGCGGGAGCAGGGGACCCAGTACTTC
cdr3_aa: CASTHPREQGTQYF
d_call: TRBD2
clone_size: -
v_call: TRBV6-5
j_call: TRBJ2-5

cdr3_nt: TGCGCCAGCAGCCCGGCCGGACTAGCGGGAGTAGAGACCCAGTACTTC
cdr3_aa: CASSPAGLAGVETQYF
d_call: TRBD2
clone_size: -
v_call: TRBV4-1
j_call: TRBJ2-5

cdr3_nt: TGTGCCAGCTCATCGGACAGGGGGTACTATGGCTACACCTTC
cdr3_aa: CASSSDRGYYGYTF
d_call: TRBD1
clone_size: -
v_call: TRBV18
j_call: TRBJ1-2

cdr3_nt: TGCAGCGTTGTACCCCCGCAGGGGAAGACCCAGTACTTC
cdr3_aa: CSVVPPQGKTQYF
d_call: -
clone_size: -
v_call: TRBV29-1
j_call: TRBJ2-5

cdr3_nt: TGTGCCACCAGTGATTTTGGGCTCGCGAACACCGGGGAGCTGTTTTTT
cdr3_aa: CATSDFGLANTGELFF
d_call: -
clone_size: -
v_call: TRBV24-1
j_call: TRBJ2-2

cdr3_nt: TGTGCCATCAATGGAGACAGGGCGAACACTGAAGCTTTCTTT
cdr3_aa: CAINGDRANTEAFF
d_call: TRBD1
clone_size: -
v_call: TRBV10-3
j_call: TRBJ1-1

cdr3_nt: TGTGCCAGCAGCCCGACAGGGGGGATCGGCTACACCTTC
cdr3_aa: CASSPTGGIGYTF
d_call: TRBD1
clone_size: -
v_call: TRBV5-4
j_call: TRBJ1-2

cdr3_nt: TGTGCCAGCAGCTCAAGGTGGGGGACAGATACGCAGTATTTT
cdr3_aa: CASSSRWGTDTQYF
d_call: -
clone_size: -
v_call: TRBV9
j_call: TRBJ2-3

cdr3_nt: TGCGCCAGCGGATCTGGAACCCACGAGCAGTACTTC
cdr3_aa: CASGSGTHEQYF
d_call: -
clone_size: -
v_call: TRBV5-1
j_call: TRBJ2-7

cdr3_nt: TGTGCCAGCACCTTAGCGACGGGTGCCACTGAAGCTTTCTTT
cdr3_aa: CASTLATGATEAFF
d_call: -
clone_size: -
v_call: TRBV3-1/TRBV3-2
j_call: TRBJ1-1

cdr3_nt: TGCGCCAGCAGCCAGTTGGGACAGGGGGCAACAGATACGCAGTATTTT
cdr3_aa: CASSQLGQGATDTQYF
d_call: TRBD1
clone_size: -
v_call: TRBV5-1
j_call: TRBJ2-3

cdr3_nt: TGTGCCAGCAGCTTCGACCTAGAGAACGGGGAGCTGTTTTTT
cdr3_aa: CASSFDLENGELFF
d_call: -
clone_size: -
v_call: TRBV7-9
j_call: TRBJ2-2

cdr3_nt: TGTGCCAGTAGTGCGACTAGCGGGAGTGAGCAGTTCTTC
cdr3_aa: CASSATSGSEQFF
d_call: TRBD2
clone_size: -
v_call: TRBV19
j_call: TRBJ2-1

cdr3_nt: TGTGCCAGCGGACTCTCGGGCGATTTCAATTCACCCCTCCACTTT
cdr3_aa: CASGLSGDFNSPLHF
d_call: -
clone_size: -
v_call: TRBV27
j_call: TRBJ1-6

cdr3_nt: TGTGCCAGCAGCACGACAGGGGGATCAGGAAACACCATATATTTT
cdr3_aa: CASSTTGGSGNTIYF
d_call: TRBD1
clone_size: -
v_call: TRBV7-9
j_call: TRBJ1-3

cdr3_nt: TGCAGCGGTGGGACAGGGGGTGGCTACACCTTC
cdr3_aa: CSGGTGGGYTF
d_call: TRBD1
clone_size: -
v_call: TRBV29-1
j_call: TRBJ1-2

cdr3_nt: TGTGCCAGCGGGGTTTTCTCCTATAATTCACCCCTCCACTTT
cdr3_aa: CASGVFSYNSPLHF
d_call: -
clone_size: -
v_call: TRBV6-5
j_call: TRBJ1-6

cdr3_nt: TGCGCCAGCAGCTATCCTAGGGATTTAGGGACTATCTACGAGCAGTACTTC
cdr3_aa: CASSYPRDLGTIYEQYF
d_call: TRBD2
clone_size: -
v_call: TRBV5-1
j_call: TRBJ2-7

cdr3_nt: TGTGCCAGCAGTTTGTCAACCATCTATGGCTACACCTTC
cdr3_aa: CASSLSTIYGYTF
d_call: -
clone_size: once
v_call: TRBV28
j_call: TRBJ1-2

cdr3_nt: TGCGCCAGCAGCTTGATGACTAGCGGGAGTGGCGGGGAGCTGTTTTTT
cdr3_aa: CASSLMTSGSGGELFF
d_call: TRBD2
clone_size: once
v_call: TRBV5-1
j_call: TRBJ2-2

cdr3_nt: TGTGCTAGCAGCGCTCAGCCTTCCACCAACAATGAGCAGTTCTTC
cdr3_aa: CASSAQPSTNNEQFF
d_call: -
clone_size: -
v_call: TRBV7-7
j_call: TRBJ2-1

cdr3_nt: TGTGCCAGCAGCCAAGATCTAGGTGGCTTACCCTACGAGCAGTACTTC
cdr3_aa: CASSQDLGGLPYEQYF
d_call: -
clone_size: -
v_call: TRBV14
j_call: TRBJ2-7

cdr3_nt: TGTGCCAGCAGCGCTTCCGGCCTAGCCTTCAGAAATGAGCAGTTCTTC
cdr3_aa: CASSASGLAFRNEQFF
d_call: -
clone_size: -
v_call: TRBV5-8
j_call: TRBJ2-1

cdr3_nt: TGTGCCAGCAGCTTCCCATCCGGGGATGAGCAGTTCTTC
cdr3_aa: CASSFPSGDEQFF
d_call: -
clone_size: -
v_call: TRBV11-3
j_call: TRBJ2-1